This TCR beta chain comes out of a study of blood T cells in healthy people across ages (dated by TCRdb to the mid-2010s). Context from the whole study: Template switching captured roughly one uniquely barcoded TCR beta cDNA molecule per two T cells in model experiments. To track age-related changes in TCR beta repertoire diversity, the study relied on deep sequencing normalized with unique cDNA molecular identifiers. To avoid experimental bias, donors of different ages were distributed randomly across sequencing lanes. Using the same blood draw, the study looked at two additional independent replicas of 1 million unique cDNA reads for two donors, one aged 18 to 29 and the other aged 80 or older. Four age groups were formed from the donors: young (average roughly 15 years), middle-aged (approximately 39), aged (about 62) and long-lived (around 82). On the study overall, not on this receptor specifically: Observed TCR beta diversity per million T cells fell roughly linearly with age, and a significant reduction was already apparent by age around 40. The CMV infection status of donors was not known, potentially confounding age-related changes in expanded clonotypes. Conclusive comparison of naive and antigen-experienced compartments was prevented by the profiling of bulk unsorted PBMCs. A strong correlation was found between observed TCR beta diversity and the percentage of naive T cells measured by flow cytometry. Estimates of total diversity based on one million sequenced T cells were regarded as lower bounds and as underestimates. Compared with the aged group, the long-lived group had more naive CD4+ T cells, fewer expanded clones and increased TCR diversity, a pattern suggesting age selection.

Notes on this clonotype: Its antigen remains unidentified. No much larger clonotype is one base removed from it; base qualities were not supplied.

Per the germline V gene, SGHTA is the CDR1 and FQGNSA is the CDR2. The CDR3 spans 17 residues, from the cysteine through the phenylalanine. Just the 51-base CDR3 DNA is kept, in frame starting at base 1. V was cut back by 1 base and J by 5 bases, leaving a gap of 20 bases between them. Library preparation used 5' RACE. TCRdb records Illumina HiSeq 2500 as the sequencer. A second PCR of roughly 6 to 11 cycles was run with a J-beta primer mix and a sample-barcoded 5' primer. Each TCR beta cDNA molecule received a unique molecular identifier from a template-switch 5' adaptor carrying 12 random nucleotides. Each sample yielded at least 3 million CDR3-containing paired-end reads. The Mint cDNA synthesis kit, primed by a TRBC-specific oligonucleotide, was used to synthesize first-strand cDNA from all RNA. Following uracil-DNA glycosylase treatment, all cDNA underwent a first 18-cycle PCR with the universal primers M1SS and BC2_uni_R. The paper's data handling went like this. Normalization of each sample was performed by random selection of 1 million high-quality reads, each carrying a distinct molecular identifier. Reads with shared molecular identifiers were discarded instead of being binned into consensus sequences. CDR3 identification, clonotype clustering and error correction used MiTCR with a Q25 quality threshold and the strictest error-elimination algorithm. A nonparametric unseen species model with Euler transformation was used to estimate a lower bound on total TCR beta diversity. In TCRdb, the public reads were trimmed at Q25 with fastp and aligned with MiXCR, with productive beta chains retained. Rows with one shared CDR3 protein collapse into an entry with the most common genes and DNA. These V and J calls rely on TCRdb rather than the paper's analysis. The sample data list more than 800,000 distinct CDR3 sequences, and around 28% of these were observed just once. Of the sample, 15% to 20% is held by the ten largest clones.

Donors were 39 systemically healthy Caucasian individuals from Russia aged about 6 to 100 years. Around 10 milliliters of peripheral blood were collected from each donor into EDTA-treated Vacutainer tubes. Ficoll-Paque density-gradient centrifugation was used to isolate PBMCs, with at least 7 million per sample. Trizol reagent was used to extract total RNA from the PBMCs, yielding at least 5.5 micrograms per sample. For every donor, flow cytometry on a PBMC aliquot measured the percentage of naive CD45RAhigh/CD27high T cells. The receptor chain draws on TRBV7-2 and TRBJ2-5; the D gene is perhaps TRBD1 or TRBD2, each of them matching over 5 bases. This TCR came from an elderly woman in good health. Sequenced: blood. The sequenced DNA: TGTGCCAGCAGCTTAGGGGACCGCTCCTCTGGCAGGGAGACCCAGTACTTC. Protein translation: CASSLGDRSSGRETQYF. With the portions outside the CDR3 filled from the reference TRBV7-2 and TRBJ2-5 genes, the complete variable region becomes GAGVSQSPSNKVTEKGKDVELRCDPISGHTALYWYRQSLGQGLEFLIYFQGNSAPDKSGLPSDRFSAERTGGSVSTLTIQRTQQEDSAVYLCASSLGDRSSGRETQYFGPGTRLLVL.